The rows below give T cell receptor beta chains drawn from one sample of a study of T cell repertoires and HLA-DP antigens. These receptors have no known antigen. Repertoires were generated with immunoSEQ multiplex PCR, while TCRdb's copy carries only in-frame clones and drops some. The sample yields approximately 100,000 clones, about nine tenths seen once. The sample taken for sequencing was CD4+ T cells from PBMCs. All receptors come from a man between 45 and 60 years old in good health and CMV-seronegative. CDR3s include the opening cysteine and the closing phenylalanine or tryptophan. D genes are given only for firm matches. For some rows the clone size is stated as once, few or many, or as a class when expanded; others skip it.

TRBV19	few	TRBJ2-7	-	TGTGCCAGCAGGAGGGCAGGGGCCTACGAGCAGTACTTC	CASRRAGAYEQYF
TRBV6-6	-	TRBJ1-6	TRBD1	TGTGCCAGCAGTTACCGGCAGGGGGAGGGTTCACCCCTCCACTTT	CASSYRQGEGSPLHF
TRBV7-3	-	TRBJ1-1	TRBD1	TGTGCCAGCAGCTTTACCACCGGGACAGGGCGCACTGAAGCTTTCTTT	CASSFTTGTGRTEAFF
TRBV6-5	-	TRBJ1-2	-	TGTGCCAGCAGTTACAGCGATAACTATGGCTACACCTTC	CASSYSDNYGYTF
TRBV10-3	-	TRBJ2-7	TRBD1	TGTGCCATCAGCTCGGGACAGGGCCCCTACGAGCAGTACTTC	CAISSGQGPYEQYF
TRBV18	-	TRBJ1-6	-	TGTGCCAGCTCAAAAGACAGAAGCAATTCACCCCTCCACTTT	CASSKDRSNSPLHF
TRBV27	-	TRBJ2-7	-	TGTGCCAGCAGCCCCTTCTCGGGCGGTGAGGTGGCCTACGAGCAGTACTTC	CASSPFSGGEVAYEQYF
TRBV10-1	once	TRBJ1-1	-	TGCGCCAGCAGCCGGGGAGGGGGCACTGAAGCTTTCTTT	CASSRGGGTEAFF
TRBV11-2	-	TRBJ2-3	-	TGTGCCAGCAGCCCGTCCACAGATACGCAGTATTTT	CASSPSTDTQYF
TRBV5-8	-	TRBJ1-6	-	TGTGCCAGCAGCTTGGCGGTTTCACCCCTCCACTTT	CASSLAVSPLHF
TRBV29-1	-	TRBJ2-3	-	TGCAGCGTGTACAGGATCTCAACTCGGAACACAGATACGCAGTATTTT	CSVYRISTRNTDTQYF
TRBV2	-	TRBJ2-3	-	TGTGCCAGCAGTGGAGCGACAGAGGCAGATACGCAGTATTTT	CASSGATEADTQYF
TRBV11-2	-	TRBJ2-7	TRBD2	TGTGCCAGCACGCGGGGGGGGAGCTCCTACGAGCAGTACTTC	CASTRGGSSYEQYF
TRBV6-1	once	TRBJ1-3	-	TGTGCCAGCAGTGAAGACGAGGGGTCGGGAAACACCATATATTTT	CASSEDEGSGNTIYF
TRBV19	-	TRBJ2-5	-	TGTGCCAGTCGTAGACCGGGGACGCCCCAGTACTTC	CASRRPGTPQYF
TRBV11-2	-	TRBJ2-3	-	TGTGCCAGCAGCTTAGACGCACGTGGCGATACGCAGTATTTT	CASSLDARGDTQYF
TRBV6-4	-	TRBJ2-3	TRBD2	TGTGCCAGCAGCATCCTAGCGGGGGGGCCGGATACGCAGTATTTT	CASSILAGGPDTQYF
TRBV6-6	-	TRBJ2-7	-	TGTGCCAGCAGTCTACCCCAGGGCGGGGAGCAGTACTTC	CASSLPQGGEQYF
TRBV7-9	-	TRBJ1-3	-	TGTGCCAGCAGCACCCTGACAGCTGACAACTCTGGAAACACCATATATTTT	CASSTLTADNSGNTIYF
TRBV7-9	-	TRBJ2-7	-	TGTGCCAGCAGCTTAAGTGGATACCAGGACGAGCAGTACTTC	CASSLSGYQDEQYF
TRBV18	once	TRBJ2-3	TRBD1	TGTGCCAGCTCACCCAACGGACAGGGAGGCACAGATACGCAGTATTTT	CASSPNGQGGTDTQYF
TRBV6-1	-	TRBJ1-2	-	TGTGCCAGCAGTGAAGCCCACATGGACTATGGCTACACCTTC	CASSEAHMDYGYTF
TRBV30	-	TRBJ1-3	-	TGTGCGGAAACCCGACAGGAAACTGGAAACACCATATATTTT	CAETRQETGNTIYF
TRBV11-2	-	TRBJ1-3	-	TGTGCCAGCAGCTTGAACACCATATATTTT	CASSLNTIYF
TRBV6-5	-	TRBJ1-2	TRBD1	TGTGCCAGCGGGACAGGGGAATATGGCTACACCTTC	CASGTGEYGYTF
TRBV21-1	once	TRBJ1-2	-	TGTGCCACCCCCCCAGCAGGGAATACTAACTATGGCTACACCTTC	CATPPAGNTNYGYTF
TRBV5-1	-	TRBJ2-7	-	TGCGCCAGCAGCTCTTATTCCTACGAGCAGTACTTC	CASSSYSYEQYF
TRBV29-1	-	TRBJ1-2	TRBD1	TGCAGCGTTCGGGACAGCAACTATGGCTACACCTTC	CSVRDSNYGYTF
TRBV30	-	TRBJ1-5	-	TGTGCCTGGAGTGTACTCAGGGGAAATCAGCCCCAGCATTTT	CAWSVLRGNQPQHF
TRBV29-1	-	TRBJ2-5	-	TGCAGCGTATTACAGAGACAAGAGACCCAGTACTTC	CSVLQRQETQYF
TRBV30	-	TRBJ2-6	-	TGTGCCTGGAGTTACGGGGCGTCTGGGGCCAACGTCCTGACTTTC	CAWSYGASGANVLTF
TRBV4-1	-	TRBJ1-5	-	TGCGCCAGCAGCGCACAGGGTTCCGATCAGCCCCAGCATTTT	CASSAQGSDQPQHF
TRBV30	-	TRBJ1-1	TRBD1	TGTGCCTGGAGTGCAGGGGGGCACACTGAAGCTTTCTTT	CAWSAGGHTEAFF
TRBV30	-	TRBJ1-1	-	TGTGCCTGGAGCCAGGACATCCATACGAACACTGAAGCTTTCTTT	CAWSQDIHTNTEAFF
TRBV19	-	TRBJ2-1	-	TGTGCCAGTAGCGACGGTGCGAGGAATGAGCAGTTCTTC	CASSDGARNEQFF
TRBV11-2	once	TRBJ2-4	-	TGTGCCAGCACCTGGCGGCTAGCCAAAAACATTCAGTACTTC	CASTWRLAKNIQYF
TRBV5-4	-	TRBJ1-1	-	TGTGCCAGCAGCTTGGACAGGTTCCGGAACACTGAAGCTTTCTTT	CASSLDRFRNTEAFF
TRBV18	-	TRBJ1-5	-	TGTGCCAGCTCACCATTTAAGGACACTCAGCCCCAGCATTTT	CASSPFKDTQPQHF
TRBV7-2	-	TRBJ1-3	-	TGTGCCAGCAGCTCTGGGGGCGGCCTAAGGTCCTCAAACACCATATATTTT	CASSSGGGLRSSNTIYF
TRBV29-1	-	TRBJ2-1	-	TGCAGCGTACCATGGGGGGCTTGGAATGAGCAGTTCTTC	CSVPWGAWNEQFF
TRBV19	-	TRBJ2-3	TRBD2	TGTGCCAGTTGCCCTAGCGGGGGGGCAGGGTCCACAGATACGCAGTATTTT	CASCPSGGAGSTDTQYF
TRBV11-2	-	TRBJ1-4	-	TGTGCCAGCAGCTTAGACAGGGGAGCTGAAAAACTGTTTTTT	CASSLDRGAEKLFF
TRBV2	-	TRBJ1-6	-	TGTGCCAGCATGGGCAGGGGCAATTCACCCCTCCACTTT	CASMGRGNSPLHF
TRBV18	-	TRBJ2-7	-	TGTGCCAGCTCACCGGGTTACGAGCAGTACTTC	CASSPGYEQYF
TRBV19	few	TRBJ1-5	TRBD1	TGTGCCAGTACCTCAGGGGGCGGTTTATGGAATCAGCCCCAGCATTTT	CASTSGGGLWNQPQHF
TRBV7-9	-	TRBJ2-1	-	TGTGCCAGCAGTTTTAGCGGACTCAATGAGCAGTTCTTC	CASSFSGLNEQFF
TRBV15	-	TRBJ2-2	TRBD2	TGTGCCACCAGGGCGGGGGGGCGAACCGGGGAGCTGTTTTTT	CATRAGGRTGELFF
TRBV27	few	TRBJ2-2	-	TGTGCCAGCAGTTGGGGCACCCCCACCGGGGAGCTGTTTTTT	CASSWGTPTGELFF